Below, 15 T cell receptor beta chains from the same sample are listed, as sequenced in a study of OX40 agonist ivuxolimab in advanced cancers. Using immunoSEQ multiplex PCR, the repertoire was profiled, and TCRdb retains in-frame clones only, with some absent. Here the sample spans about 45,000 clones, approximately 84% being singletons. The sample consisted of CD4+ or CD8+ T cells sorted from blood, taken in a trial of the OX40 agonist ivuxolimab. These receptors all come from an adult with an advanced solid tumor such as melanoma, head and neck, liver or kidney cancer.

The chain joins TRBV7-6 to TRBJ2-5; no clear D gene. The V gene lost 0 bases and the J gene lost 4 bases, with 6 bases spanning the gap. CDR1 SGHVS and CDR2 FNYEAQ come from the germline V gene. The CDR3 contains 13 residues. The CDR3 loop reads CASSLAPGETQYF. The CDR3 DNA follows: TGTGCCAGCAGCTTAGCCCCCGGAGAGACCCAGTACTTC.

V usage is TRBV15 and J usage is TRBJ1-6, with 8 bases matching TRBD1. V was clipped by 2 bases and J by 7 bases; unmatched bases: 4. Germline V CDR1 and CDR2: LNHNV, YYDKDF (reference sequence). The CDR3 is 15 amino acids. The CDR3: CATSRSTGDNSPLHF. The CDR3 DNA follows: TGTGCCACCAGCAGATCGACAGGGGACAATTCACCCCTCCACTTT. The full variable domain, in which reference TRBV15 and TRBJ1-6 provide the parts outside the CDR3, is DAMVIQNPRYQVTQFGKPVTLSCSQTLNHNVMYWYQQKSSQAPKLLFHYYDKDFNNEADTPDNFQSRRPNTSFCFLDIRSPGLGDTAMYLCATSRSTGDNSPLHFGNGTRLTVT.

The chain has TRBV11-2 and TRBJ2-7; no reliable D call. The CDR3 sequence is 14 residues long. Per the germline V gene, CDR1 is SGHAT and CDR2 is FQNNGV. V lost 2 bases and J lost 4, with 12 bases in between. In DNA form, the CDR3 reads TGTGCCAGCAGCTTAAGGGTAGGGTTGTACGAGCAGTACTTC. Its protein is CASSLRVGLYEQYF.

The genes are TRBV5-7 and TRBJ1-2, with TRBD1 matching over 9 bases. TRBV5-7 is placed among ORFs of uncertain function. The J segment lost 4 bases and the V segment lost 3 bases, leaving 4 bases of the junction unmatched. CDR3 length: 14 amino acids. The CDR3 region has the DNA TGTGCCAGCAGCTCGGACAGGGGAACCTATGGCTACACCTTC. This sequence encodes CASSSDRGTYGYTF.

The chain combines TRBV4-1 with TRBJ2-5; D possibly corresponds to TRBD2 (5 bases). The germline V and J ends were trimmed by 0 bases and 0 bases, with 8 bases remaining between them. In germline, CDR1 is MGHRA, CDR2 YSYEKL. The length of the CDR3 is 15 residues. In DNA form, the CDR3 reads TGCGCCAGCAGCCAAGAGACGGGGTACCAAGAGACCCAGTACTTC. This encodes CASSQETGYQETQYF.

This chain uses TRBV9 with TRBJ2-5; TRBD1 or TRBD2 may be the D gene (5 bases each). With 1 base removed from V and 0 bases from J, the gap between germline ends came to 10 bases. The germline CDR1 and CDR2 sequences are SGDLS and YYNGEE. The CDR3 sequence is 15 residues long. CDR3 in amino acids: CASSVSWGNQETQYF. CDR3 coding DNA: TGTGCCAGCAGCGTAAGTTGGGGGAACCAAGAGACCCAGTACTTC. Combining the CDR3 with reference TRBV9 and TRBJ2-5 gives the whole variable domain DSGVTQTPKHLITATGQRVTLRCSPRSGDLSVYWYQQSLDQGLQFLIQYYNGEERAKGNILERFSAQQFPDLHSELNLSSLELGDSALYFCASSVSWGNQETQYFGPGTRLLVL.

In this sample, this clone is medium-sized. This sequence joins TRBV25-1 and TRBJ2-7; the D is unclear. Trimming pared 7 bases from V and 7 bases from J, leaving 17 bases between. This CDR3 has 13 residues. Germline assignment: CDR1 MGHDK and CDR2 SYGVNS. The CDR3 reads CASKPDGQKEQYF. In nucleotides, the CDR3 is TGTGCCAGCAAGCCTGACGGTCAAAAGGAGCAGTACTTC.

The rearrangement links TRBV28 to TRBJ2-2; 11 nucleotides agree with TRBD2. Per germline, CDR1 MDHEN and CDR2 SYDVKM. Trimming at V came to 4 bases and at J to 5 bases, leaving 12 bases not matched to a gene. The CDR3 contains 18 residues. This CDR3 is CASSYPATSGRGTGELFF. CDR3 DNA: TGTGCCAGCAGTTACCCCGCCACTAGCGGGAGAGGGACCGGGGAGCTGTTTTTT.

The chain recombines TRBV7-9 with TRBJ2-3; TRBD1 matches 8 bases. The CDR3 is made up of 17 amino acids. The V gene's germline CDR1 is SEHNR and CDR2 FQNEAQ (reference sequence). V was clipped by 2 bases and J by 0 bases; unmatched bases: 7. The CDR3 DNA sequence: TGTGCCAGCAGCTTAAACGCAGGGGGCCTTAGCACAGATACGCAGTATTTT. It yields the protein CASSLNAGGLSTDTQYF.

This rearrangement joins TRBV19 to TRBJ1-5; TRBD1 is a possible D gene (6 bases). CDR1 LNHDA and CDR2 SQIVND come from the germline V gene (reference sequence). V dropped 5 bases and J dropped 5 bases, with 16 bases sitting between them. This CDR3 spans 15 amino acids. CDR3 protein: CASSLRGVEDQPQHF. The CDR3 DNA is TGTGCCAGTAGTCTGAGGGGGGTCGAGGATCAGCCCCAGCATTTT.

J is TRBJ2-7 and V is TRBV28; TRBD1 matches 8 bases. The germline CDR1 and CDR2 sequences are MDHEN and SYDVKM. Trimming took 2 bases from V and 2 from J; bases not matched to a gene: 8. The CDR3 length is 16 residues. The chain's CDR3 is CASSLDAGGVPYEQYF. In nucleotides, the CDR3 is TGTGCCAGCAGTTTAGATGCAGGGGGCGTCCCCTACGAGCAGTACTTC.

The chain has TRBV28 and TRBJ1-4, with 7 bases that match TRBD1. The junction had 8 bases not matched to a gene; V was cut back by 4 bases and J by 0 bases. The CDR3 runs 17 residues. Germline CDR1 and CDR2: MDHEN and SYDVKM. CDR3 sequence (DNA): TGTGCCAGCAGTTCCCAATTAACAGGGGCAACTAATGAAAAACTGTTTTTT. Its protein product is CASSSQLTGATNEKLFF.

The chain has TRBV29-1 and TRBJ1-1; D is undetermined. This CDR3 has 12 residues. Looked up from germline, CDR1 is SQVTM and CDR2 is ANQGSEA. V lost 2 bases and J lost 7, with 11 bases in between. The CDR3 protein is CSVETASVEAFF. CDR3 DNA sequence: TGCAGCGTTGAAACGGCTAGCGTTGAAGCTTTCTTT.

The CDR3 loop is CASSALITSGRDDEQFF. CDR3 DNA: TGTGCCAGCAGTGCCCTCATCACTAGCGGGAGGGACGATGAGCAGTTCTTC. The chain has TRBV27 and TRBJ2-1; 13 nucleotides align to TRBD2. With V trimmed by 5 bases and J by 8 bases, 12 bases remained unmatched. From germline, CDR1 is MNHEY and CDR2 SMNVEV (reference sequence). The CDR3 consists of 17 residues.

V and J are TRBV27 and TRBJ2-3, with TRBD2 matching over 7 bases. CDR3 size: 16 residues. V lost 7 bases to trimming and J lost 0 bases; unmatched junction nucleotides: 10. The germline V gene encodes CDR1 MNHEY and CDR2 SMNVEV (reference sequence). This CDR3 is CASISLAASSTDTQYF. The CDR3 nucleotides are TGTGCCAGCATCAGCCTAGCGGCTAGTAGCACAGATACGCAGTATTTT.